Listed below are T cell receptor beta chains from one sample, sequenced in a study of T cells after yellow fever vaccination. TCRdb processed the 5' RACE reads anew with MiXCR; each CDR3 protein has one entry. The sample consists of 300,000 or so distinct CDR3 sequences, around 10% of them appearing once. The sequencing here drew on CD4+ T cells sorted from PBMCs, taken 5 days after the yellow fever booster vaccination. These receptors came from a man in his late teens or twenties who received the YFV17D yellow fever vaccine. Both conserved end residues are part of each CDR3. A D gene is named only where the DNA matches it firmly. The size of a clone is reported for some rows only, either as once, few or many, or as a class for expanded clones.

J gene: TRBJ1-6
D gene: .
V gene: TRBV12-3/TRBV12-4
clone size: .
CDR3 protein: CASSSQGGVSPLHF
CDR3 DNA: TGTGCCAGCAGTTCTCAGGGCGGGGTTTCACCCCTCCACTTT

J gene: TRBJ2-5
D gene: .
V gene: TRBV7-7
clone size: .
CDR3 protein: CASSLGSSRGPETQYF
CDR3 DNA: TGTGCCAGCAGCTTAGGTTCTAGCCGGGGACCAGAGACCCAGTACTTC

J gene: TRBJ1-6
D gene: TRBD1
V gene: TRBV27
clone size: few
CDR3 protein: CASSPRTGSSYNSPLHF
CDR3 DNA: TGTGCCAGCAGTCCTAGGACAGGGAGCTCCTATAATTCACCCCTCCACTTT

J gene: TRBJ2-3
D gene: TRBD2
V gene: TRBV5-1
clone size: .
CDR3 protein: CASSLSGGPEDTQYF
CDR3 DNA: TGCGCCAGCAGCTTAAGCGGGGGCCCTGAGGATACGCAGTATTTT

J gene: TRBJ2-3
D gene: .
V gene: TRBV4-3
clone size: few
CDR3 protein: CASSQDISKDTQYF
CDR3 DNA: TGCGCCAGCAGCCAAGATATTAGCAAGGATACGCAGTATTTT

J gene: TRBJ1-2
D gene: .
V gene: TRBV7-9
clone size: few
CDR3 protein: CASSSRTLNYGYTF
CDR3 DNA: TGTGCCAGCAGCTCGCGGACGCTGAATTACGGCTACACCTTC

J gene: TRBJ2-1
D gene: .
V gene: TRBV5-5
clone size: many
CDR3 protein: CASSLAGYEQFF
CDR3 DNA: TGTGCCAGCAGCTTGGCGGGTTATGAGCAGTTCTTC

J gene: TRBJ2-1
D gene: TRBD1
V gene: TRBV18
clone size: few
CDR3 protein: CASSPAQGAYNEQFF
CDR3 DNA: TGTGCCAGCTCACCGGCACAGGGGGCTTACAATGAGCAGTTCTTC

J gene: TRBJ2-1
D gene: .
V gene: TRBV10-3
clone size: .
CDR3 protein: CAISEQVGGSYNEQFF
CDR3 DNA: TGTGCCATCAGTGAGCAGGTGGGGGGTTCCTACAATGAGCAGTTCTTC

J gene: TRBJ2-5
D gene: .
V gene: TRBV6-5
clone size: many
CDR3 protein: CASGDGGGWETQYF
CDR3 DNA: TGTGCCAGTGGGGACGGCGGGGGCTGGGAGACCCAGTACTTC

J gene: TRBJ1-2
D gene: .
V gene: TRBV12-3/TRBV12-4
clone size: many
CDR3 protein: CASSFGGYGYTF
CDR3 DNA: TGTGCCAGCAGTTTCGGGGGTTATGGCTACACCTTC

J gene: TRBJ2-5
D gene: .
V gene: TRBV7-2
clone size: .
CDR3 protein: CASSLGGGLEETQYF
CDR3 DNA: TGTGCCAGCAGCTTAGGTGGGGGGCTAGAAGAGACCCAGTACTTC

J gene: TRBJ2-1
D gene: .
V gene: TRBV24-1
clone size: .
CDR3 protein: CATSQWNEQFF
CDR3 DNA: TGTGCCACCAGCCAGTGGAATGAGCAGTTCTTC

J gene: TRBJ2-7
D gene: .
V gene: TRBV30
clone size: .
CDR3 protein: CAWGRAGRNYEQYF
CDR3 DNA: TGTGCCTGGGGCCGAGCGGGTAGGAACTACGAGCAGTACTTC

J gene: TRBJ2-7
D gene: TRBD2
V gene: TRBV25-1
clone size: many
CDR3 protein: CASSNPPGREDYEQYF
CDR3 DNA: TGTGCCAGCAGTAACCCCCCAGGGCGGGAGGACTACGAGCAGTACTTC

J gene: TRBJ2-7
D gene: .
V gene: TRBV20-1
clone size: .
CDR3 protein: CSAREAGGDYEQYF
CDR3 DNA: TGCAGTGCTAGAGAGGCAGGGGGGGACTACGAGCAGTACTTC

J gene: TRBJ2-2
D gene: TRBD1
V gene: TRBV4-1
clone size: .
CDR3 protein: CASSQERSGTVDTGELFF
CDR3 DNA: TGCGCCAGCAGCCAAGAGCGGTCCGGGACAGTGGACACCGGGGAGCTGTTTTTT

J gene: TRBJ2-1
D gene: .
V gene: TRBV19
clone size: few
CDR3 protein: CASSIAPGGQFF
CDR3 DNA: TGTGCCAGTAGTATAGCCCCGGGTGGGCAGTTCTTC

J gene: TRBJ1-2
D gene: .
V gene: TRBV6-5
clone size: few
CDR3 protein: CASSSDLGGYTF
CDR3 DNA: TGTGCCAGCAGTTCCGACCTCGGGGGCTACACCTTC

J gene: TRBJ1-1
D gene: .
V gene: TRBV19
clone size: few
CDR3 protein: CASSPGWGAFF
CDR3 DNA: TGTGCCAGTAGCCCAGGGTGGGGAGCTTTCTTT

J gene: TRBJ1-2
D gene: TRBD1
V gene: TRBV5-4
clone size: few
CDR3 protein: CASSYTGEYGYTF
CDR3 DNA: TGTGCCAGCAGCTATACAGGGGAGTATGGCTACACCTTC

J gene: TRBJ1-6
D gene: .
V gene: TRBV4-3
clone size: .
CDR3 protein: CASSQEWGPLHF
CDR3 DNA: TGCGCCAGCAGCCAAGAGTGGGGCCCCCTCCACTTT

J gene: TRBJ2-5
D gene: TRBD2
V gene: TRBV12-3/TRBV12-4
clone size: many
CDR3 protein: CASRNAGGRETQYF
CDR3 DNA: TGTGCCAGCAGGAACGCGGGGGGGCGAGAGACCCAGTACTTC

J gene: TRBJ1-1
D gene: TRBD1
V gene: TRBV29-1
clone size: many
CDR3 protein: CSVVQGAVGTEAFF
CDR3 DNA: TGCAGCGTTGTCCAGGGGGCGGTGGGTACTGAAGCTTTCTTT

J gene: TRBJ1-1
D gene: TRBD1
V gene: TRBV5-1
clone size: many
CDR3 protein: CASSVQGGDTEAFF
CDR3 DNA: TGCGCCAGCAGCGTACAGGGGGGTGACACTGAAGCTTTCTTT

J gene: TRBJ2-3
D gene: .
V gene: TRBV20-1
clone size: few
CDR3 protein: CSGAREDTQYF
CDR3 DNA: TGCAGTGGGGCTAGGGAAGATACGCAGTATTTT

J gene: TRBJ2-1
D gene: .
V gene: TRBV2
clone size: .
CDR3 protein: CAGRTESYNEQFF
CDR3 DNA: TGTGCCGGCCGGACAGAGTCCTACAATGAGCAGTTCTTC

J gene: TRBJ2-7
D gene: TRBD1
V gene: TRBV30
clone size: .
CDR3 protein: CAWTARQGAYEQYF
CDR3 DNA: TGTGCCTGGACAGCGAGACAGGGTGCCTACGAGCAGTACTTC

J gene: TRBJ2-3
D gene: .
V gene: TRBV20-1
clone size: few
CDR3 protein: CSAPRPGLTDTQYF
CDR3 DNA: TGCAGTGCGCCTAGACCGGGACTTACAGATACGCAGTATTTT

J gene: TRBJ2-1
D gene: TRBD1
V gene: TRBV3-1
clone size: many
CDR3 protein: CASSFRDRGNEQFF
CDR3 DNA: TGTGCCAGCAGCTTCCGGGACAGGGGCAATGAGCAGTTCTTC

J gene: TRBJ1-4
D gene: .
V gene: TRBV5-1
clone size: few
CDR3 protein: CASSFRGPNEKLFF
CDR3 DNA: TGCGCCAGCAGCTTCAGGGGACCTAATGAAAAACTGTTTTTT

J gene: TRBJ1-1
D gene: .
V gene: TRBV12-5
clone size: .
CDR3 protein: CASGVGRTEAFF
CDR3 DNA: TGTGCTAGTGGTGTGGGGCGTACTGAAGCTTTCTTT

J gene: TRBJ1-4
D gene: TRBD1
V gene: TRBV6-1
clone size: .
CDR3 protein: CASSKTGNGEKLFF
CDR3 DNA: TGTGCCAGCAGTAAGACAGGGAATGGCGAAAAACTGTTTTTT

J gene: TRBJ2-2
D gene: .
V gene: TRBV7-2
clone size: many
CDR3 protein: CATPSGELFF
CDR3 DNA: TGTGCGACCCCAAGCGGGGAGCTGTTTTTT

J gene: TRBJ1-2
D gene: TRBD1
V gene: TRBV7-9
clone size: .
CDR3 protein: CASSPGQGALIGYGYTF
CDR3 DNA: TGTGCCAGCAGCCCAGGACAGGGGGCCCTGATCGGCTATGGCTACACCTTC

J gene: TRBJ1-1
D gene: .
V gene: TRBV7-9
clone size: few
CDR3 protein: CASSLVLSVDQAFF
CDR3 DNA: TGTGCCAGCAGCTTAGTCCTGAGTGTGGACCAAGCTTTCTTT

J gene: TRBJ2-1
D gene: .
V gene: TRBV7-2
clone size: .
CDR3 protein: CASLWEAVSYNEQFF
CDR3 DNA: TGTGCCAGCCTATGGGAAGCGGTCTCCTACAATGAGCAGTTCTTC

J gene: TRBJ1-2
D gene: TRBD1
V gene: TRBV19
clone size: few
CDR3 protein: CASSPRDRGNYGYTF
CDR3 DNA: TGTGCCAGTAGCCCCCGGGACAGGGGAAACTATGGCTACACCTTC

J gene: TRBJ2-4
D gene: TRBD1
V gene: TRBV7-7
clone size: many
CDR3 protein: CASRADRAYRFVNIQYF
CDR3 DNA: TGTGCTAGCAGGGCGGACAGGGCGTATCGGTTCGTAAACATTCAGTACTTC

J gene: TRBJ2-3
D gene: .
V gene: TRBV20-1
clone size: many
CDR3 protein: CSARRAEGAGDTQYF
CDR3 DNA: TGCAGCGCTAGAAGGGCGGAGGGGGCCGGAGATACGCAGTATTTT

J gene: TRBJ1-2
D gene: TRBD1
V gene: TRBV6-4
clone size: few
CDR3 protein: CASSDNRGDYGYTF
CDR3 DNA: TGTGCCAGCAGTGACAACAGGGGCGACTATGGCTACACCTTC

J gene: TRBJ1-1
D gene: .
V gene: TRBV4-1
clone size: .
CDR3 protein: CASSQRKVISGDPEAFF
CDR3 DNA: TGCGCCAGCAGCCAAAGAAAGGTAATTTCAGGGGACCCTGAAGCTTTCTTT

J gene: TRBJ2-1
D gene: .
V gene: TRBV4-3
clone size: many
CDR3 protein: CASSQGLARRYNEQFF
CDR3 DNA: TGCGCCAGCAGCCAAGGTCTGGCGCGACGTTACAATGAGCAGTTCTTC

J gene: TRBJ1-6
D gene: .
V gene: TRBV7-2
clone size: .
CDR3 protein: CASSLLQMNSPLHF
CDR3 DNA: TGTGCCAGCAGCTTACTACAGATGAATTCACCCCTCCACTTT

J gene: TRBJ2-1
D gene: TRBD2
V gene: TRBV12-3/TRBV12-4
clone size: few
CDR3 protein: CASNPRAGGQRSYNEQFF
CDR3 DNA: TGTGCCAGCAACCCTAGAGCGGGGGGGCAACGTTCCTACAATGAGCAGTTCTTC

J gene: TRBJ1-3
D gene: .
V gene: TRBV9
clone size: few
CDR3 protein: CASSVEGDSGNTIYF
CDR3 DNA: TGTGCCAGCAGCGTAGAAGGGGACTCTGGAAACACCATATATTTT

J gene: TRBJ1-2
D gene: .
V gene: TRBV18
clone size: few
CDR3 protein: CASSPGDNYGYTF
CDR3 DNA: TGTGCCAGCTCACCAGGGGATAACTATGGCTACACCTTC

J gene: TRBJ1-4
D gene: .
V gene: TRBV2
clone size: .
CDR3 protein: CASSVQGDNEKLFF
CDR3 DNA: TGTGCCAGCAGTGTACAGGGAGATAATGAAAAACTGTTTTTT

J gene: TRBJ1-1
D gene: .
V gene: TRBV28
clone size: many
CDR3 protein: CASTSGGATSEAFF
CDR3 DNA: TGTGCCAGCACCTCCGGAGGGGCGACCTCTGAAGCTTTCTTT

J gene: TRBJ1-4
D gene: .
V gene: TRBV4-1
clone size: few
CDR3 protein: CASSPGQGTEKLFF
CDR3 DNA: TGCGCCAGCAGCCCCGGGCAGGGGACTGAAAAACTGTTTTTT

J gene: TRBJ2-2
D gene: .
V gene: TRBV5-1
clone size: .
CDR3 protein: CASSLDRTATGELFF
CDR3 DNA: TGCGCCAGCAGCTTGGACCGGACAGCCACCGGGGAGCTGTTTTTT

J gene: TRBJ1-3
D gene: .
V gene: TRBV5-1
clone size: few
CDR3 protein: CASSLALSASSGNTIYF
CDR3 DNA: TGCGCCAGCAGCTTGGCCTTGTCGGCTTCCTCTGGAAACACCATATATTTT

J gene: TRBJ2-5
D gene: .
V gene: TRBV4-2
clone size: few
CDR3 protein: CASSHDQYSQETQYF
CDR3 DNA: TGTGCCAGCAGCCACGACCAGTACTCCCAAGAGACCCAGTACTTC

J gene: TRBJ1-2
D gene: .
V gene: TRBV12-3/TRBV12-4
clone size: many
CDR3 protein: CASNTRGANYGYTF
CDR3 DNA: TGTGCCAGCAACACAAGAGGAGCTAACTATGGCTACACCTTC

J gene: TRBJ2-1
D gene: TRBD2
V gene: TRBV7-2
clone size: many
CDR3 protein: CASSVTSGRGNEQFF
CDR3 DNA: TGTGCCAGCAGCGTTACTAGCGGGAGAGGCAATGAGCAGTTCTTC